This TCR beta chain was retrieved from a study of blood T cell repertoires in COVID-19 (dated by TCRdb to about 2020). Turning to the overall study: The collaborator samples originated in the United States, Italy and Spain and spanned the acute and convalescent phases of COVID-19. The repertoires were released in a freely available public database intended as a resource for research on the immune response to SARS-CoV-2. The samples were drawn from the first 160 participants of the ongoing ImmuneRACE study and from over 950 subjects provided by 6 global collaborators. The prospective study material was composed of cDNA or gDNA derived from T cells, B-cell-depleted T cells, or PBMCs. HLA class I and class II types, where available, came from metadata supplied by the sample provider rather than from assay-based typing. The dataset comprised deeply sampled blood TCRbeta repertoires from subjects exposed to, actively infected with, or recovered from COVID-19. Nearly every sample came with metadata listing a de-identified subject ID, COVID-19 status, age in years and sex.

The collaborating institutions used their own protocols to collect whole blood in K2EDTA tubes. For TCRbeta analysis, collaborators shipped samples as frozen whole blood, isolated PBMCs, or DNA extracted from either of those sample types. On this clone: Its antigen is unknown. No quality values exist for individual bases; no much larger clone is one base distant.

TCRbeta CDR3 regions were amplified from genomic DNA by means of the immunoSEQ Assay, a bias-controlled multiplex PCR. Under the source paper's analysis protocol: Nucleated cell counts per sample were estimated from amplification of reference gene primers within the assay. Sequence reads were collapsed and filtered to measure the absolute abundance of every unique TCRbeta CDR3 rearrangement. For each sample, productive Simpson clonality was calculated by taking the square root of Simpson's diversity index across productive rearrangements. TCRdb mirrors the immuneACCESS table, restricted to in-frame sequences. Some clones are absent from its copies; in checked studies, under half trace to an unresolved V gene, and the reason for the others is unknown. V and J calls and clone size follow that table, whereas D and trimming were derived from the DNA. In this sample the table shows 150,000 to 200,000 clones, just over 90% of which occur a single time. The biggest ten clones account for roughly 2.1% of the sample.

On the study overall, not on this receptor specifically: The quantity of clinical and demographic metadata differed by source and by participant and was supplied without curation.

CDR1 and CDR2 (SGHRS, YFSETQ) derive from the germline V gene. The CDR3 holds 14 amino acids from the cysteine to the phenylalanine. Only the CDR3 DNA stays, 42 bases, in frame from base 1. V is cut by 0 bases and J by 3 bases, and the space between the germline ends is 7 bases. Sequencing was done on a sample of peripheral blood. The sequence derives from a man younger than 35 with acute or convalescent COVID-19. The chain is made from TRBV5-1 and TRBJ2-1; the D region possibly corresponds to TRBD1 (5 bases align). At the DNA level, the sequence is TGCGCCAGCAGCTTGGAAGACAGCTACAATGAGCAGTTCTTC. This is translated as CASSLEDSYNEQFF.